The subject of this entry is one T cell receptor (beta chain). Its binding antigen is unknown. Per-base quality was not reported, and no clone a single base away is much larger than it. The source of the sample is a study of blood T cell repertoires in COVID-19 (dated by TCRdb to between 2020 and 2021). Notes on the research overall: Samples from collaborators originated in the United States, Italy and Spain and spanned both the acute and convalescent phases of COVID-19. The prospective study material was composed of cDNA or gDNA derived from T cells, B-cell-depleted T cells, or PBMCs. The dataset comprised deeply sampled blood TCRbeta repertoires from subjects exposed to, actively infected with, or recovered from COVID-19. The repertoires were released in a freely available public database meant as a resource for research on the immune response to SARS-CoV-2. The samples were drawn from the first 160 participants of the ongoing ImmuneRACE study and from 1,254 subjects provided by 6 global collaborators. The sample metadata nearly always contained a de-identified subject ID, COVID-19 status, age in years and sex. Where available, HLA class I and class II types were obtained from metadata supplied by the sample provider rather than from assay-based typing.

Measured from the cysteine to the phenylalanine, the CDR3 is 13 residues long. Only the CDR3 part of the read is kept: 39 bases, read in frame from the first base. The junction shows trimming of 8 bases on V and 5 bases on J, plus 11 bases between the germline ends. According to the germline V gene, CDR1 reads SGHRS and CDR2 reads YFSETQ. TCRbeta CDR3 regions were amplified from genomic DNA by means of the immunoSEQ Assay, a bias-controlled multiplex PCR. Under the source paper's analysis protocol: Nucleated cell counts per sample were estimated from amplification of reference gene primers within the assay. To quantify the absolute abundance of each unique TCRbeta CDR3 rearrangement, sequence reads were collapsed and filtered. For each sample, productive Simpson clonality was calculated as the square root of Simpson's diversity index across productive rearrangements. In its TCRdb copy, this immuneACCESS table keeps in-frame sequences only and misses some clones. Where compared with another copy, unresolved V genes explain less than half of these, and the others have no known cause. V and J calls and clone size come straight from that table; D and trimming were deduced from the DNA. Recorded for this sample are fewer than 300,000 clones; about 85% of them occurred a single time. The ten largest account for around 2.3% of the sample.

Participants in the prospective study were aged roughly 18 to 95 years, lived in about two dozen United States geographic areas, and enrolled through a virtual design. Cohort assignment in the prospective study relied on participant-reported clinical history from a screening survey and a study questionnaire. For ImmuneRACE Cohort 3, a participant was defined as recovered based on two consecutive negative NP/OP PCR tests, clearance by a healthcare professional, or resolution of symptoms. In the prospective study, whole blood, serum and a nasopharyngeal or oropharyngeal swab were collected from each participant by mobile phlebotomists. Over a 2-month period, participants in the prospective study had the option of providing additional blood draws and questionnaires. Prospective study blood samples were shipped either frozen or at room temperature before DNA extraction. Overall study results and their limits: The quantity of clinical and demographic metadata differed by source and by participant and was supplied without curation.

The clonotype comes from a woman aged 45-59 years who had recovered from COVID-19. Sample: PBMCs or T cells enriched from blood (not recorded which). The V and J genes are TRBV5-1 and TRBJ1-6; TRBD1 could be the D gene, as 6 bases match. The DNA reads TGCGCCAGTTCGGACAGAAATAATTCACCCCTCCACTTT. Its product reads: CASSDRNNSPLHF.